The clone carrying this T cell receptor beta chain has only one observation. These data are taken from a study of blood T cell repertoires in COVID-19. The overall study: The study drew acute and convalescent COVID-19 samples from the United States, Italy and Spain. PBMCs, B-cell-depleted T cells, or T cells were the source of the cDNA or gDNA that made up the material.

Methods used by the authors: Amplification of reference gene primers was used by the study to estimate nucleated cell counts. Sequenced by immunoSEQ multiplex PCR; TCRdb stores in-frame clones only, minus some. Clone size and the V and J calls come from that table; the DNA yielded D and trimming. The sample lists some 270,000 clones, about four fifths occurring once. The V segment lost 9 bases and the J segment 9 bases; nucleotides outside the gene matches: 7. The germline V gene has CDR1 MNHEY and CDR2 SVGAGI. The CDR3 has 11 amino acids. Seattle cases were enrolled at active infection and followed longitudinally.

The sequenced sample consisted of peripheral blood. The source of this sequence is a person aged 70 to 80 with COVID-19, enrolled during active disease. The chain recombines TRBV6-5 with TRBJ2-5; 7 positions agree with TRBD1. DNA for the CDR3: TGTGCCAGTTCAAGGGGGCAGGCCCAGTACTTC. Its protein is CASSRGQAQYF.